This is a list of T cell receptor beta chains from one sample in a study of blood T cells in healthy people across ages. TCRdb passed the 5' RACE reads through MiXCR, listing each CDR3 protein once. Counted here are more than 1.4 million distinct CDR3 sequences, about 40% occurring once; the ten biggest clones make up roughly 7.9%. The sequenced sample was blood. The origin of the receptors is a woman younger than 35 in good health. Both conserved end residues are part of each CDR3. The order of the fields is J gene, V gene, CDR3 protein.

J: TRBJ2-7; V: TRBV12-3/TRBV12-4; CDR3: CASSPSGQASEQYF
J: TRBJ2-5; V: TRBV4-1; CDR3: CASSQAGLQETQYF
J: TRBJ2-1; V: TRBV7-9; CDR3: CASSLQPQGKGYNEQFF
J: TRBJ2-1; V: TRBV6-6; CDR3: CASSLPGENEQFF
J: TRBJ2-6; V: TRBV6-1; CDR3: CASFYPGQGSLGANVLTF
J: TRBJ2-7; V: TRBV3-1; CDR3: CASSQVFLEGEQYF
J: TRBJ1-2; V: TRBV14; CDR3: CASRYRTVVLYGYTF
J: TRBJ2-4; V: TRBV3-1; CDR3: CASSRLAGGPGLAKNIQYF
J: TRBJ2-5; V: TRBV6-1; CDR3: CASSDTNSGRQETQYF
J: TRBJ2-2; V: TRBV6-4; CDR3: CASSDSGELFF
J: TRBJ1-1; V: TRBV7-9; CDR3: CASTRGDLWGDTEAFF
J: TRBJ2-2; V: TRBV27; CDR3: CASSLRRGGSSTGELFF
J: TRBJ2-7; V: TRBV28; CDR3: CASNQQGAGAYEQYF
J: TRBJ2-1; V: TRBV6-2/TRBV6-3; CDR3: CASSYLLDRTSGSGRSYNEQFF
J: TRBJ2-3; V: TRBV7-2; CDR3: CASSSTAGTQYF
J: TRBJ1-1; V: TRBV12-3/TRBV12-4; CDR3: CASSRSRVLNTEAFF
J: TRBJ2-1; V: TRBV20-1; CDR3: CSAREGLADNEQFF
J: TRBJ1-6; V: TRBV6-6; CDR3: CASSREEGMGSPLHF
J: TRBJ1-6; V: TRBV10-3; CDR3: CAISESRTGGESPLHF
J: TRBJ2-1; V: TRBV20-1; CDR3: CSASGRANEQFF
J: TRBJ2-7; V: TRBV4-1; CDR3: CASSQGELAGLYEQYF
J: TRBJ2-7; V: TRBV5-1; CDR3: CASSSPAGEVYNEQYF
J: TRBJ1-2; V: TRBV7-3; CDR3: CASSLGGSKDGYTF
J: TRBJ2-1; V: TRBV5-6; CDR3: CASSLGGTIINNEQFF
J: TRBJ2-2; V: TRBV3-1; CDR3: CASSQQGANTGELFF
J: NA; V: TRBV3-1; CDR3: CASSQGLVPLHEQYF
J: TRBJ2-1; V: TRBV7-2; CDR3: CASNPTPGLGHREQFF
J: TRBJ1-1; V: TRBV2; CDR3: CASSVNRAVEAFF
J: TRBJ2-7; V: TRBV5-1; CDR3: CASSPQGQGDSEQYF
J: TRBJ2-7; V: TRBV12-3/TRBV12-4; CDR3: CASSYQAGGSYEQYF
J: TRBJ1-6; V: TRBV7-9; CDR3: CATRGGKINSPLHF
J: TRBJ2-3; V: TRBV12-3/TRBV12-4; CDR3: CASSSRTSASADTQYF
J: TRBJ2-7; V: TRBV15; CDR3: CATSTARSLSHEQYF
J: NA; V: TRBV4-2; CDR3: CASSQEGLSDEQYF
J: TRBJ2-7; V: TRBV5-1; CDR3: CASSFGSLGDSYEQYF
J: TRBJ2-1; V: TRBV7-9; CDR3: CASSPFTGGWYNEQFF
J: TRBJ1-2; V: TRBV20-1; CDR3: CSARFEGNGYTF
J: TRBJ1-5; V: TRBV6-6; CDR3: CASSHGTGATQHF
J: NA; V: TRBV7-8; CDR3: CASSLATDRGGETQYF
J: TRBJ1-1; V: TRBV7-9; CDR3: CASRPGQLNTEAFF
J: TRBJ2-7; V: TRBV27; CDR3: CASSLRGTTAYEQYF
J: TRBJ2-1; V: TRBV4-1; CDR3: CASSPRASGPSSYNEQFF
J: TRBJ1-5; V: TRBV4-2; CDR3: CANLGSGADRRPQHF
J: TRBJ1-3; V: TRBV4-2; CDR3: CASPDPTGTIYF
J: TRBJ2-5; V: TRBV7-2; CDR3: CASSSGLGEETQYF
J: TRBJ2-3; V: TRBV10-3; CDR3: CAIGSGGADTQYF
J: TRBJ2-7; V: TRBV7-9; CDR3: CASSPFIVSDYEQYF
J: TRBJ1-5; V: TRBV6-1; CDR3: CASSGDNSNQPQHF
J: TRBJ2-1; V: TRBV12-3/TRBV12-4; CDR3: CATLTSGGTGNEQFF
J: TRBJ1-2; V: TRBV12-3/TRBV12-4; CDR3: CASSLEYSTDGYTF
J: TRBJ1-4; V: TRBV12-3/TRBV12-4; CDR3: CASSQTGEKLFF
J: TRBJ1-1; V: TRBV12-3/TRBV12-4; CDR3: CASSSLTEAFF
J: TRBJ1-1; V: TRBV29-1; CDR3: CSVSRLGRVNTEAFF
J: TRBJ2-7; V: TRBV12-3/TRBV12-4; CDR3: CASSTPGHFYEQYF
J: TRBJ2-1; V: TRBV5-1; CDR3: CASSLEGFPYNEQFF
J: TRBJ2-7; V: TRBV28; CDR3: CASKSRGQWDRGIYEQYF
J: TRBJ1-1; V: TRBV6-5; CDR3: CASRSGGRNTEAFF
J: TRBJ1-2; V: TRBV6-1; CDR3: CASTSMFPGANYGYTF
J: TRBJ2-7; V: TRBV15; CDR3: CATSDRTGSSGEQYF